A single sample is the source of the 11 T cell receptor beta chains below, sequenced in a study of shared clonotypes between healthy human individuals. Naive CD8 cells lacked CD45RO, underwent positive selection for CCR7 and left out terminally differentiated effector memory CD45RA+ cells. Measured with immunoSEQ multiplex PCR; TCRdb has only the in-frame clones, and not every one. Altogether about 2 million clones are present, about 95% being singletons, with the ten largest covering more than 0.95%. What was sequenced was naive CD8+ T cells sorted from blood. All receptors come from a man between 18 and 35 years old in good health.

This chain connects TRBV6-5 to TRBJ1-5, with D unclear. This CDR3 comprises 16 residues. Germline CDR1 and CDR2: MNHEY and SVGAGI. V shed 2 bases and J shed 3 bases, with 14 bases lying between them. The CDR3 is CASSYPGRQFNQPQHF. The CDR3 DNA reads as TGTGCCAGCAGTTACCCGGGGAGGCAGTTCAATCAGCCCCAGCATTTT.

This clone was found once. J is TRBJ1-1 and V is TRBV14; 10 positions agree with TRBD1. Germline V gene data show CDR1 as SGHDN and CDR2 as FVKESK. V was clipped by 2 bases and J by 10 bases; unmatched bases: 10. CDR3 length equals 15 residues. Written as DNA, the CDR3 is TGTGCCAGCAGCCAAAAAACGGGACAGGGGTTTGGAGCTTTCTTT. This gives the protein CASSQKTGQGFGAFF.

CDR3 protein: CASGSLNYGYTF. CDR3 DNA: TGTGCTAGTGGTTCCTTGAACTATGGCTACACCTTC. The chain couples TRBV12-5 to TRBJ1-2, with D uncertain. With 4 bases removed from V and 2 bases from J, the gap between germline ends came to 5 bases. From germline, CDR1 is LGHNT and CDR2 FRNRAP. The CDR3 extends over 12 amino acids.

Concerning this clone itself: At the DNA level, this CDR3 is encoded by other sequences in the same sample as well. The rearrangement links TRBV27 to TRBJ2-7; TRBD2 aligns across 10 bases. Germline-derived CDR1 and CDR2 are MNHEY and SMNVEV (reference sequence). Trimming cost V 5 bases and J 3 bases; bases outside gene matches: 4. This CDR3 has 14 amino acids. The CDR3 DNA sequence: TGTGCCAGCAGTCTCCGACTAGCGGGCTACGAGCAGTACTTC. Translating it yields CASSLRLAGYEQYF.

The chain employs TRBV7-6 and TRBJ2-3; D possibly matches TRBD1 or TRBD2 (5 bases each). Deletions cut 5 bases from V and 5 bases from J, with 14 bases between. This CDR3 has 14 residues. The germline gives CDR1 SGHVS, CDR2 FNYEAQ. This CDR3 is CASSVATGGDTQYF. In nucleotides, the CDR3 is TGTGCCAGCAGCGTGGCAACTGGGGGAGATACGCAGTATTTT.

The chain links TRBV19 to TRBJ1-5, with D possibly being TRBD1 (5 bases). Germline assignment: CDR1 LNHDA and CDR2 SQIVND (reference sequence). Trimming took off 6 bases at V and 0 bases at J, with 18 bases between the two ends. This CDR3 is 17 amino acids long. CDR3: CASSSVLWGDSNQPQHF. Here the CDR3 DNA reads TGTGCCAGTAGCTCGGTATTGTGGGGGGATAGCAATCAGCCCCAGCATTTT.

The rearrangement uses TRBV12-2 and TRBJ2-5; the D call TRBD1 from the table was never checked on the DNA. TRBV12-2 is tagged as a pseudogene. This CDR3 comprises 16 residues. CDR3 sequence (DNA): TGTGCAAGTCGCTTAGTCAAGAGACAGGCTAAAGAGACCCAGTACTTC. It yields the protein CASRLVKRQAKETQYF.

CDR3 region: CASSLMTGGSYEQYF. CDR3 in DNA: TGTGCCAGCAGCTTAATGACGGGGGGCTCCTACGAGCAGTACTTC. The V gene is TRBV5-5, the J gene TRBJ2-7, with 7 bases identical to TRBD2. This CDR3 spans 15 amino acids. The trim removed 2 bases at V and 0 bases at J, leaving 5 bases unmatched. Germline-derived CDR1 and CDR2 are SGHKS and YYEKEE (reference sequence).

The chain carries TRBV10-1 and TRBJ1-1; D may be TRBD1 (6 bases). This CDR3 comprises 15 residues. V lost 0 bases and J 3 bases, leaving 11 bases between the germline ends. The germline V gene has CDR1 WNHNN and CDR2 SYGVQD (reference sequence). The CDR3 spells CASSESTGRDTEAFF. For the CDR3, the DNA is TGCGCCAGCAGTGAGTCTACAGGGAGGGACACTGAAGCTTTCTTT.

This chain uses TRBV10-3 with TRBJ2-5; D may match TRBD1 or TRBD2 (5 bases each). Germline CDR1 is ENHRY and CDR2 is SYGVKD. The V end lost 4 bases, the J end lost 4 bases, and 16 bases lay between the germline ends. The CDR3 has 15 residues. As DNA, the CDR3 is TGTGCCATCAGTGGAGGGACCACCGATCCAGAGACCCAGTACTTC. Its protein product is CAISGGTTDPETQYF.

This chain links TRBV29-1 with TRBJ2-5, with a weak D call TRBD2 (6 bases). The V and J ends lost 2 bases and 4 bases respectively, with 17 bases between them. The CDR3 contains 15 residues. Germline V gene sequence: CDR1 SQVTM, CDR2 ANQGSEA. CDR3 DNA: TGCAGCGTTGAAAAGACTAGGGTGGGATTAGAGACCCAGTACTTC. It translates to CSVEKTRVGLETQYF.